This section outlines one TCR beta chain sequence together with its context. Its target antigen remains unknown. No clone much larger than this one lies a single base away; base qualities are absent. The immunoSEQ Assay, a bias-controlled multiplex PCR, was used to amplify TCRbeta CDR3 regions from genomic DNA. Per the authors' processing: The number of nucleated cells in each sample was estimated by amplification of reference gene primers within the assay. To quantify the absolute abundance of each unique TCRbeta CDR3 rearrangement, sequence reads were collapsed and filtered. Productive Simpson clonality was computed per sample as the square root of Simpson's diversity index over productive rearrangements. As stored in TCRdb, this immuneACCESS dataset retains in-frame rearrangements with V and J assigned. A fraction of the clones does not appear; measured against another copy, unresolved V genes explain less than half of the discrepancy, and the remainder lacks a known reason. V and J calls and clone size are those listed in that table; D and trimming were worked out from the DNA. Here the sample has about 160,000 clones; about four fifths occur a single time. The ten largest clones add up to more than 3% of the sample.

The CDR3 numbers 16 residues from cysteine through phenylalanine. Left in the record is the CDR3 DNA by itself, 48 bases read in frame from the first base. Germline trimming: 4 bases from V, 1 base from J; junction bases outside gene matches: 5. According to the germline V gene, CDR1 reads SGHRS and CDR2 reads YFSETQ. This record belongs to a study of blood T cell repertoires in COVID-19 (dated by TCRdb to about 2020). About the investigation overall: Collaborator samples came from the United States, Italy and Spain and covered acute and convalescent phases of COVID-19. The prospective study material was composed of cDNA or gDNA derived from T cells, B-cell-depleted T cells, or PBMCs. Where HLA class I and class II types were available, the types were taken from metadata supplied by the sample provider, not from assay-based typing. Subjects who had been exposed to COVID-19, were actively infected with it, or had recovered from it provided the deeply sampled blood TCRbeta repertoires that made up the dataset. Nearly every sample came with metadata listing a de-identified subject ID, COVID-19 status, age in years and sex. A freely available public database, intended as a resource for researchers studying the immune response to SARS-CoV-2, is where the repertoires were released. The samples were drawn from the first 160 participants of the ongoing ImmuneRACE study and from some 1,300 subjects provided by 6 global collaborators.

Participants in the prospective study were aged about 18 to 95 years, lived in some 24 United States geographic areas, and enrolled through a virtual design. Cohort assignment in the prospective study relied on participant-reported clinical history from a screening survey and a study questionnaire. Recovered participants in ImmuneRACE Cohort 3 were defined as having two consecutive negative NP/OP PCR tests, clearance from a healthcare professional, or resolution of symptoms. In the prospective study, whole blood, serum and a nasopharyngeal or oropharyngeal swab were collected from each participant by mobile phlebotomists. Participants in the prospective study had the option to provide additional blood draws and questionnaires over an approximately 2-month period. Blood samples from the prospective study were shipped frozen or at room temperature prior to DNA extraction. Study-level results and caveats: How much clinical and demographic metadata was included differed by source and by participant, and the metadata was provided uncurated.

The TCR comes from a woman in her fifties or sixties who had recovered from COVID-19. The sequenced sample was PBMCs or T cells enriched from blood (not recorded which). The rearrangement combines TRBV5-1 with TRBJ2-5; 12 bases in the middle match TRBD2. The CDR3 reads CASSPGLAGSQETQYF. The sequence in DNA is TGCGCCAGCAGCCCAGGACTAGCGGGGAGCCAAGAGACCCAGTACTTC.